This T cell receptor beta chain was captured by sequencing in a study of blood T cell repertoires in COVID-19. The participants were between about 18 and 95 years old and came from roughly 25 US areas. Participants were placed into cohorts based on the clinical history they reported. Here immunoSEQ multiplex PCR was the method, and the copy in TCRdb shows in-frame clones only, minus some. The sample holds about 270,000 clones, over 80% seen once. CDR1 and CDR2 from the germline V gene are MDHEN and SYDVKM. V trimming: 5 bases; J trimming: 5 bases; junction bases outside the gene matches: 6. The length of the CDR3 is 15 residues.

The specimen sequenced was PBMCs or T cells enriched from blood (not recorded which). The chain combines TRBV28 with TRBJ2-2; 9 bases agree with TRBD2. This clonotype was sampled from a woman aged 25 to 45 with acute COVID-19. As DNA, the CDR3 is TGTGCCAGCAGTGGAGTAGCGGGAGCAACCGGGGAGCTGTTTTTT. This gives the protein CASSGVAGATGELFF.